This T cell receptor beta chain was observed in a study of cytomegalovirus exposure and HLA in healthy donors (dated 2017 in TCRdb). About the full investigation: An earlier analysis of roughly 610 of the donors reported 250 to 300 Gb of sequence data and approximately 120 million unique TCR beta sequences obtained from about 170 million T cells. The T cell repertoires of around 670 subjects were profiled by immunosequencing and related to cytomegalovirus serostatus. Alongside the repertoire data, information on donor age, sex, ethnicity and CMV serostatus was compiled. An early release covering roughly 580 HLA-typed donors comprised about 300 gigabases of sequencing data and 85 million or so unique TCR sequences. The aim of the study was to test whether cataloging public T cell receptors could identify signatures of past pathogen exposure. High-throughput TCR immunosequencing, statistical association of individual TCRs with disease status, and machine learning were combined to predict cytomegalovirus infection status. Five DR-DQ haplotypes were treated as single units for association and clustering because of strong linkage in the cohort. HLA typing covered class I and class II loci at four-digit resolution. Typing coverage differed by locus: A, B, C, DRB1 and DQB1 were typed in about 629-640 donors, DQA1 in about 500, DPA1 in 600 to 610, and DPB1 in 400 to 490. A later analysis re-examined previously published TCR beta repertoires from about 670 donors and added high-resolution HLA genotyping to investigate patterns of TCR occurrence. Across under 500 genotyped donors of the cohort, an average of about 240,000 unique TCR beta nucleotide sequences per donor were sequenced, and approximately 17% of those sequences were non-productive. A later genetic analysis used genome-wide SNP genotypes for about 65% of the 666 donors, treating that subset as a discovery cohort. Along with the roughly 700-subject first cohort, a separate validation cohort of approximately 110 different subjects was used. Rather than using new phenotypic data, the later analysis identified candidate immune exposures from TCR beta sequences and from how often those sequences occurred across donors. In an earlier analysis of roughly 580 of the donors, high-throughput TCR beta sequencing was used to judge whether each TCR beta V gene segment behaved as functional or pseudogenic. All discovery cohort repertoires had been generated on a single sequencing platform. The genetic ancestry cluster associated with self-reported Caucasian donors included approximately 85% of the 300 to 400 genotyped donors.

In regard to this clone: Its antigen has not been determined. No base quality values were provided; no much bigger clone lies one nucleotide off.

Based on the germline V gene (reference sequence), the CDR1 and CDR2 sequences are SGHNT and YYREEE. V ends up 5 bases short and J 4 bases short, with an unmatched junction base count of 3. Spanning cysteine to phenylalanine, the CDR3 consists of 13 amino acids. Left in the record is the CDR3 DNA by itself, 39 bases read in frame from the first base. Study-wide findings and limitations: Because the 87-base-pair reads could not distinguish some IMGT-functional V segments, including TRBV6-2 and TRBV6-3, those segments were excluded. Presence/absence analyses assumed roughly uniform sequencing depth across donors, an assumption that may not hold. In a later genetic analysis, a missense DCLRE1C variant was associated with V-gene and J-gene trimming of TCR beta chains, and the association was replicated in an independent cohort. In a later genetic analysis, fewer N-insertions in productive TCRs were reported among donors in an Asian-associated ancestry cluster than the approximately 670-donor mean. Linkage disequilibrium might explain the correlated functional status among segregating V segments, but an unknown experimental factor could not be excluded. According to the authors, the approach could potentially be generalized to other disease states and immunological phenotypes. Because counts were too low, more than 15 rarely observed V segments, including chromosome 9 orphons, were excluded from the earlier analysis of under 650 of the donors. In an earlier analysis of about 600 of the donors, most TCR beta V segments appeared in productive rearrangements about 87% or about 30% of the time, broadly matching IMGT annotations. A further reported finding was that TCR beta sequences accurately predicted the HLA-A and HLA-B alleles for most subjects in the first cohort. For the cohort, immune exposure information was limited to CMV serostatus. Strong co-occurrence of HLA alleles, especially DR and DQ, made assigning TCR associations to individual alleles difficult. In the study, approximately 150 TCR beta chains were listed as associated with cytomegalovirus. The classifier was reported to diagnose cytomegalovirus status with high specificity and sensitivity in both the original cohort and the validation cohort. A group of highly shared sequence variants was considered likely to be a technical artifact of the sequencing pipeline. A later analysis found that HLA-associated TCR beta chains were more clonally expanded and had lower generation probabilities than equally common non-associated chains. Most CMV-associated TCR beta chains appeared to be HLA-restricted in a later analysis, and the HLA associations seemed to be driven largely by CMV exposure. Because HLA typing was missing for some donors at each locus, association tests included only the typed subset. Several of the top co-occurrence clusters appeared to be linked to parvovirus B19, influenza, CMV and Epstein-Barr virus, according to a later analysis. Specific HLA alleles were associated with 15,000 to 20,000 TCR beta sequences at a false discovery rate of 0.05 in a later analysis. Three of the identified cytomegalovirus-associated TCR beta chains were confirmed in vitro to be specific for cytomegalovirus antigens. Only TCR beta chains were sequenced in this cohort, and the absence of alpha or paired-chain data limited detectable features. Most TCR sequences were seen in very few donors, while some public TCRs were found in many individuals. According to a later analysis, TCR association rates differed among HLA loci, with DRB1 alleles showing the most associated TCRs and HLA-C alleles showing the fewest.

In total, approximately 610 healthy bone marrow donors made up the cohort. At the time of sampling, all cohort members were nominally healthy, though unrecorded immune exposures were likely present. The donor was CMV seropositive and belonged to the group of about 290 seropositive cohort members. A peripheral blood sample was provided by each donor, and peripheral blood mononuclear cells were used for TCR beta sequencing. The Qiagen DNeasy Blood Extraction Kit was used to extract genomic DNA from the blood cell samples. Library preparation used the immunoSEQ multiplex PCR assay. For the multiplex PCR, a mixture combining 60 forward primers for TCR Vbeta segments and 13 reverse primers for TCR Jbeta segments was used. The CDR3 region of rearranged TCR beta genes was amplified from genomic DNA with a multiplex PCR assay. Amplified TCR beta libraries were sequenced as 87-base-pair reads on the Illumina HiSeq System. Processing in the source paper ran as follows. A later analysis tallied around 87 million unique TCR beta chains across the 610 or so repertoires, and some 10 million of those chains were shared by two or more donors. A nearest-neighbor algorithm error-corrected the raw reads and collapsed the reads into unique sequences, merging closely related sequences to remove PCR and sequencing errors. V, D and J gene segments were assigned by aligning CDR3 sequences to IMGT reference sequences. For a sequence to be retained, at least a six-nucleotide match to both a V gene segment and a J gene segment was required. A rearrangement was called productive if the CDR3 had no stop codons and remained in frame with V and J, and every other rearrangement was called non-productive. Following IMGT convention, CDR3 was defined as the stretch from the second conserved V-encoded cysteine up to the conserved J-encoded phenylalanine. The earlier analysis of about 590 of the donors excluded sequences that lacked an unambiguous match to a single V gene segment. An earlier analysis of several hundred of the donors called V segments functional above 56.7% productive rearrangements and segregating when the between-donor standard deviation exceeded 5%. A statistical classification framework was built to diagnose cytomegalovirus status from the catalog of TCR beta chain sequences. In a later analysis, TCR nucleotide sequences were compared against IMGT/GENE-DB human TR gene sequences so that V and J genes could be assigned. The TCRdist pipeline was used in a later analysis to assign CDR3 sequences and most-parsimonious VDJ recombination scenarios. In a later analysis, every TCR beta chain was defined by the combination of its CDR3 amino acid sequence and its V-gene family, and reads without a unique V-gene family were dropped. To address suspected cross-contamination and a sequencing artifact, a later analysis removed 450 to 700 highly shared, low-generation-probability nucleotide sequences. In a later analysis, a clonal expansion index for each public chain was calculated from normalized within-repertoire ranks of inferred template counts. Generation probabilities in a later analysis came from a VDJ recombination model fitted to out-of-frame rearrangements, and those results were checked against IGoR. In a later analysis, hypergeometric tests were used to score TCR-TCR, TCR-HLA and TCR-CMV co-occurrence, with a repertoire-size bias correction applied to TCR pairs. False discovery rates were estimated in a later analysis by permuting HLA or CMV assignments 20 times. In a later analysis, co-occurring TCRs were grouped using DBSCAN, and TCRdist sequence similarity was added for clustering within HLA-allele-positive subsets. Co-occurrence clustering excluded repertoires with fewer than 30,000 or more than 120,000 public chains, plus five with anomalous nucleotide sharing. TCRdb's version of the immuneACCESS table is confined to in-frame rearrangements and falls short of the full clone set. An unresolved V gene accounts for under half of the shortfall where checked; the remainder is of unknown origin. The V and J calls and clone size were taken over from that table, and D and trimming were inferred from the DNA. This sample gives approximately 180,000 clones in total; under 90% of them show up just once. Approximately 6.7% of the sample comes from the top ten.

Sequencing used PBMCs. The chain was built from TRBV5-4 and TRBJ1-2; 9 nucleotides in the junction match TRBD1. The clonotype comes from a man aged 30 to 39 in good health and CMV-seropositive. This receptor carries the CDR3 CASRDRGGYGYTF. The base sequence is TGTGCCAGCAGGGACAGGGGAGGCTATGGCTACACCTTC.